This TCR beta chain was recovered during a study of blood T cell repertoires in COVID-19. Clinical history reported by participants formed the basis on which cohorts were assigned. This clone was recorded a few times. Sequenced by immunoSEQ multiplex PCR; TCRdb stores in-frame clones only, minus some. The sample lists a few hundred thousand clones; approximately 82% were seen once. The CDR3 sequence is 16 residues long. V was pared by 4 bases and J by 10 bases, with 22 bases between. Germline CDR1 is MDHEN and CDR2 is SYDVKM. The specimen was PBMCs or T cells enriched from blood (not recorded which). The receptor was isolated from a man aged 40-49 years who had recovered from COVID-19. This sequence joins TRBV28 and TRBJ1-4; D is perhaps TRBD1 (6 bases). In DNA form, the CDR3 reads TGTGCCAGCAGTTCGATGCGGGGGACAAGAGGTGGAAAACTGTTTTTT. The encoded protein is CASSSMRGTRGGKLFF.